This is a list of T cell receptor beta chains from one sample in a study of STAT3 mutations in large granular lymphocyte leukemia. Here immunoSEQ multiplex PCR was the method, and the copy in TCRdb shows in-frame clones only, minus some. Of 15,000 or so clones detected, nearly 95% appear once; the ten largest clones hold 8.7%. Material for sequencing was peripheral blood mononuclear cells. The receptors come from a woman between 45 and 65 years old with T-cell large granular lymphocyte leukemia. Some clones in this sample may be carry-over from other donors' samples. Both conserved end residues are part of each CDR3. The order of the fields is J gene, clone size, V gene, CDR3 protein. The size entry is marked missing in some rows and otherwise reads once, few, many or a size class.

>TRBJ2-5|-|TRBV14
CASSQQVGETQYF
>TRBJ1-5|few|TRBV29-1
CSVGEDGFRRPRGQPQHF
>TRBJ2-3|-|TRBV2
CASSLLEQSNTQYF
>TRBJ2-6|-|TRBV18
CASSPRTGALSGANVLTF
>TRBJ2-2|-|TRBV7-9
CASSFVPGPGELFF
>TRBJ1-2|-|TRBV19
CASGDRDSYGYTF
>TRBJ2-7|-|TRBV19
CASSIFVGQTYEQYF
>TRBJ2-7|few|TRBV5-1
CASSLVVRGAGGEQYF
>TRBJ2-5|-|TRBV5-6
CASSVAHQETQYF
>TRBJ1-3|-|TRBV7-3
CASSLGRDSGNTIYF
>TRBJ2-1|-|TRBV7-2
CASSFPATVYNEQFF
>TRBJ1-5|-|TRBV7-8
CASSPSGTADQPQHF
>TRBJ2-7|-|TRBV7-2
CASSLRTGSYEQYF
>TRBJ2-3|-|TRBV7-2
CASSFSSGSERTDTQYF
>TRBJ1-2|-|TRBV2
CASSGATVYGYTF
>TRBJ2-3|-|TRBV5-6
CASSSRRSRSTDTQYF
>TRBJ2-3|-|TRBV6-1
CASSEAGSADTQYF
>TRBJ1-5|-|TRBV6-5
CASSYGGNQPQHF
>TRBJ1-2|-|TRBV28
CASSLAGANYGYTF
>TRBJ1-1|-|TRBV2
CASSIRGGAFF
>TRBJ2-3|-|TRBV25-1
CASSGYTDTQYF
>TRBJ2-6|-|TRBV11-2
CASRGTTGGSSGANVLTF
>TRBJ2-7|-|TRBV27
CASSFVQGHEQYF
>TRBJ2-2|once|TRBV6-6
CASRGTSGTGELFF
>TRBJ2-5|-|TRBV11-1
CASSLGETQYF
>TRBJ2-6|-|TRBV6-1
CASSQRRSGANVLTF
>TRBJ2-6|-|TRBV7-2
CASSLIAVGSGTNVLTF
>TRBJ2-7|-|TRBV9
CASSYGTDNEQYF
>TRBJ2-7|-|TRBV12-5
CASGTGLAGGYDEQYF
>TRBJ1-1|once|TRBV28
CASSFRRTSEAFF
>TRBJ2-2|-|TRBV19
CASSGTPVDPGELFF
>TRBJ1-2|once|TRBV9
CASSVRQNYGYTF
>TRBJ1-1|-|TRBV5-6
CASSLRRSVTEAFF
>TRBJ2-7|-|TRBV4-3
CASSLDRGNEQYF
>TRBJ2-1|-|TRBV5-1
CASRPTGSWNEQFF
>TRBJ2-3|-|TRBV21-1
CASSKRDRGLDTQYF
>TRBJ2-2|-|TRBV5-1
CASSFRGISGELFF
>TRBJ2-7|-|TRBV15
CATSRDLLAGTYEQYF
>TRBJ2-1|-|TRBV5-4
CASRPARHSYNEQFF
>TRBJ2-7|-|TRBV15
CATSRVTGDEQYF
>TRBJ1-2|-|TRBV6-5
CASSWGRAYGYTF
>TRBJ2-7|-|TRBV6-5
CASSYSVGGLSYEQYF
>TRBJ2-7|few|TRBV4-1
CASSQAPGGGTPYEQYF
>TRBJ1-5|-|TRBV30
CAWSKSGLGNQPQHF
>TRBJ2-1|-|TRBV6-5
CASKRRPNYNEQFF
>TRBJ1-2|-|TRBV19
CASTSGVAGEMYGYTF
>TRBJ2-7|-|TRBV7-2
CASSLVEGAGEQYF
>TRBJ1-4|-|TRBV4-3
CASSQDLAGRTNEKLFF
>TRBJ2-1|-|TRBV28
CASSVVSGPGYEQFF